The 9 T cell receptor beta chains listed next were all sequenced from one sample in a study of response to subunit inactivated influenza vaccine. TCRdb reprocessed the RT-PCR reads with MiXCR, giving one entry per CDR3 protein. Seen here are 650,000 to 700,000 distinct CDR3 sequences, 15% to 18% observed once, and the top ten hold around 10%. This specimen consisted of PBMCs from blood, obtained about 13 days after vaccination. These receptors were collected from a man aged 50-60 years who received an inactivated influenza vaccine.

CDR3 in DNA: TGTGCCAGCAGTTTATATACTAGCGGGTTATACCCCTACAATGAGCAGTTCTTC. Protein sequence: CASSLYTSGLYPYNEQFF. This chain links TRBV28 with TRBJ2-1, with TRBD2 matching 9 bases. From germline, CDR1 is MDHEN and CDR2 SYDVKM. CDR3 size: 18 residues. The ends lost 1 base at V and 2 bases at J; junction bases unmatched: 9. The whole variable domain, remainder taken from reference TRBV28 and TRBJ2-1, is DVKVTQSSRYLVKRTGEKVFLECVQDMDHENMFWYRQDPGLGLRLIYFSYDVKMKEKGDIPEGYSVSREKKERFSLILESASTNQTSMYLCASSLYTSGLYPYNEQFFGPGTRLTVL.

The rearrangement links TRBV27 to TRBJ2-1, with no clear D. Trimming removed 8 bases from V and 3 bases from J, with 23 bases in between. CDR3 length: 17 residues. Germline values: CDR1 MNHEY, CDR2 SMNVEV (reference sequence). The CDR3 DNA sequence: TGTGCCAGCGCTGTAAGGTGGCAAAACGGCATCTACAATGAGCAGTTCTTC. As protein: CASAVRWQNGIYNEQFF.

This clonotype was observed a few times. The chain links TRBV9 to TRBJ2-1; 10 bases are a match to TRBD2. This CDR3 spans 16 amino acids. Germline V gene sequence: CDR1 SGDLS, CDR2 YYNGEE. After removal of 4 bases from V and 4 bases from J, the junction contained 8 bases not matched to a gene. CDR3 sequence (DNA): TGTGCCAGCAGCCCCCCGGCTAGCGGGAGTTACAATGAGCAGTTCTTC. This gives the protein CASSPPASGSYNEQFF.

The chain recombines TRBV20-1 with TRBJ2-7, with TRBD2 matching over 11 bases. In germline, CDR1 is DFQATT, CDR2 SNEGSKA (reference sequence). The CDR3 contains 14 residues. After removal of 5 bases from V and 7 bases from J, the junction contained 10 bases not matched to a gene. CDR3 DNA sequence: TGCAGTGCTGACGGACTAGCGGGTCGTAATGAGCAGTACTTC. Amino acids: CSADGLAGRNEQYF.

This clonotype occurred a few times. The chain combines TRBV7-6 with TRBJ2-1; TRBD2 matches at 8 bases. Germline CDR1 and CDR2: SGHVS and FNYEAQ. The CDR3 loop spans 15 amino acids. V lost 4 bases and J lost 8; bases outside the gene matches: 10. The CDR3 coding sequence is TGTGCCAGCAGCTCAGAAGCGGGAGTAAGCTATGAGCAGTTCTTC. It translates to CASSSEAGVSYEQFF.

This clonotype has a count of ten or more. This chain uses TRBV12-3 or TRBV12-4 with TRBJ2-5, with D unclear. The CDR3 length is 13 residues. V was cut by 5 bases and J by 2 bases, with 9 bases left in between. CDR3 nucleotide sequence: TGTGCCAGCAGTCTGGGCCGGCAAGAGACCCAGTACTTC. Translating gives CASSLGRQETQYF.

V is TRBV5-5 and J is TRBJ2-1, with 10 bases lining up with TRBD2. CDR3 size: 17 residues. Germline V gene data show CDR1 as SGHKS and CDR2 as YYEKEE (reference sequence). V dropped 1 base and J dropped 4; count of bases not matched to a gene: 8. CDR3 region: CASSLTIGLAVYNEQFF. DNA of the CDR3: TGTGCCAGCAGCTTGACCATCGGACTAGCGGTTTACAATGAGCAGTTCTTC. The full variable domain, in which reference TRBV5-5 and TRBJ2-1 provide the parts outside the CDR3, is DAGVTQSPTHLIKTRGQQVTLRCSPISGHKSVSWYQQVLGQGPQFIFQYYEKEERGRGNFPDRFSARQFPNYSSELNVNALLLGDSALYLCASSLTIGLAVYNEQFFGPGTRLTVL.

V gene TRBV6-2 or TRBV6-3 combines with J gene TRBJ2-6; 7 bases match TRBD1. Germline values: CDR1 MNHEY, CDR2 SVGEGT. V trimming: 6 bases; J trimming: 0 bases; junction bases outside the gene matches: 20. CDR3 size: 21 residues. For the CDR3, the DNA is TGTGCCAGCAGACGCCAAGATAGACAGGGAATCCCCCCCTCTGGGGCCAACGTCCTGACTTTC. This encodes CASRRQDRQGIPPSGANVLTF.

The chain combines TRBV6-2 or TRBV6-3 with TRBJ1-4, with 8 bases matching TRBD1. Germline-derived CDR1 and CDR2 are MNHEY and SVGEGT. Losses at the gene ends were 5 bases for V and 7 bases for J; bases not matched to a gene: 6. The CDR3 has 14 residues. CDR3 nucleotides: TGTGCCAGCAGTCCCAGGGGGCGCGGTGAAAAACTGTTTTTT. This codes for CASSPRGRGEKLFF.